A selection of T cell receptor beta chains follows, all from one sample in a study of cytomegalovirus exposure and HLA in healthy donors. TCRdb's copy holds only in-frame clones and misses some; the assay was immunoSEQ multiplex PCR. Of 140,000 or so clones listed, over 60% are singletons. Sequenced: PBMCs. The source is a middle-aged man in good health and CMV-seronegative. Both conserved end residues are part of each CDR3. Fields, in order: clone size, D gene, V gene, J gene, CDR3 protein, CDR3 DNA. The D gene is left open where the match is weak. Some rows have no size entry. The others give once, few or many, or a class for an expanded clone.

clone_size: .; d_call: TRBD2; v_call: TRBV4-1; j_call: TRBJ2-2; cdr3_aa: CASSQVPLSGRNTGELFF; cdr3_nt: TGCGCCAGCAGCCAGGTCCCTCTAAGCGGGAGGAACACCGGGGAGCTGTTTTTT
clone_size: .; d_call: .; v_call: TRBV4-1; j_call: TRBJ2-4; cdr3_aa: CASSQEGGGGSQYF; cdr3_nt: TGCGCCAGCAGCCAAGAAGGCGGCGGGGGCAGTCAGTACTTC
clone_size: .; d_call: TRBD1; v_call: TRBV4-1; j_call: TRBJ2-5; cdr3_aa: CASNMGTGIGTQYF; cdr3_nt: TGCGCCAGCAACATGGGGACAGGGATCGGGACCCAGTACTTC
clone_size: .; d_call: TRBD2; v_call: TRBV4-2; j_call: TRBJ2-1; cdr3_aa: CASSQDLREGPSYNEQFF; cdr3_nt: TGTGCCAGCAGCCAAGATTTGAGGGAGGGCCCCTCCTACAATGAGCAGTTCTTC
clone_size: .; d_call: .; v_call: TRBV7-9; j_call: TRBJ2-2; cdr3_aa: CASSFVRDTGELFF; cdr3_nt: TGTGCCAGCAGCTTCGTCAGGGACACCGGGGAGCTGTTTTTT
clone_size: .; d_call: .; v_call: TRBV11-2; j_call: TRBJ2-5; cdr3_aa: CASSLELLAQETQYF; cdr3_nt: TGTGCCAGCAGCTTAGAGTTGCTGGCACAAGAGACCCAGTACTTC
clone_size: .; d_call: TRBD1; v_call: TRBV19; j_call: TRBJ1-6; cdr3_aa: CASSTPITGVNSPLHF; cdr3_nt: TGTGCCAGTAGTACTCCTATCACAGGGGTTAATTCACCCCTCCACTTT
clone_size: .; d_call: .; v_call: TRBV7-9; j_call: TRBJ1-1; cdr3_aa: CASSPGGANTEAFF; cdr3_nt: TGTGCCAGCAGTCCGGGCGGGGCGAACACTGAAGCTTTCTTT
clone_size: .; d_call: .; v_call: TRBV6-5; j_call: TRBJ2-7; cdr3_aa: CASSQGLSYEQYF; cdr3_nt: TGTGCCAGCAGCCAGGGACTCTCCTACGAGCAGTACTTC
clone_size: .; d_call: .; v_call: TRBV4-3; j_call: TRBJ1-2; cdr3_aa: CASSQETLYGYTF; cdr3_nt: TGCGCCAGCAGCCAAGAGACTCTCTATGGCTACACCTTC
clone_size: .; d_call: .; v_call: TRBV5-1; j_call: TRBJ2-7; cdr3_aa: CASSPGDGIYEQYF; cdr3_nt: TGCGCCAGCAGCCCCGGAGACGGTATCTACGAGCAGTACTTC
clone_size: .; d_call: .; v_call: TRBV11-3; j_call: TRBJ1-1; cdr3_aa: CASSPGGGANTEAFF; cdr3_nt: TGTGCCAGCAGCCCCGGGGGGGGCGCGAACACTGAAGCTTTCTTT
clone_size: .; d_call: TRBD2; v_call: TRBV5-1; j_call: TRBJ2-3; cdr3_aa: CASSPLPTSGRAKDTQYF; cdr3_nt: TGCGCCAGCAGCCCCTTGCCCACTAGCGGGAGGGCTAAAGATACGCAGTATTTT
clone_size: .; d_call: TRBD2; v_call: TRBV4-1; j_call: TRBJ2-7; cdr3_aa: CASSQVWLAGSYEQYF; cdr3_nt: TGCGCCAGCAGCCAAGTCTGGCTAGCGGGTAGCTACGAGCAGTACTTC
clone_size: .; d_call: TRBD2; v_call: TRBV5-4; j_call: TRBJ2-2; cdr3_aa: CASSPRVGRGGDTGELFF; cdr3_nt: TGTGCCAGCAGCCCCCGGGTGGGGCGGGGGGGCGACACCGGGGAGCTGTTTTTT
clone_size: .; d_call: .; v_call: TRBV5-5; j_call: TRBJ1-1; cdr3_aa: CASSWPGPGDTEAFF; cdr3_nt: TGTGCCAGCAGCTGGCCCGGTCCGGGAGACACTGAAGCTTTCTTT
clone_size: few; d_call: TRBD1; v_call: TRBV5-8; j_call: TRBJ2-7; cdr3_aa: CASSSYRGFESYEQYF; cdr3_nt: TGCGCCAGCAGCTCCTACAGGGGCTTCGAATCCTACGAGCAGTACTTC
clone_size: .; d_call: TRBD2; v_call: TRBV29-1; j_call: TRBJ2-5; cdr3_aa: CSVEVAGGNQETQYF; cdr3_nt: TGCAGCGTTGAGGTAGCGGGGGGGAACCAAGAGACCCAGTACTTC
clone_size: .; d_call: TRBD2; v_call: TRBV5-4; j_call: TRBJ2-7; cdr3_aa: CASSPGLAGVEEQYF; cdr3_nt: TGTGCCAGCAGCCCCGGACTAGCGGGGGTAGAAGAGCAGTACTTC
clone_size: .; d_call: .; v_call: TRBV11-2; j_call: TRBJ1-4; cdr3_aa: CASSLGTINEKLFF; cdr3_nt: TGTGCCAGCAGCTTGGGGACTATTAATGAAAAACTGTTTTTT
clone_size: .; d_call: .; v_call: TRBV27; j_call: TRBJ2-5; cdr3_aa: CASSISGETQYF; cdr3_nt: TGTGCCAGCAGTATTTCCGGGGAGACCCAGTACTTC
clone_size: .; d_call: TRBD1; v_call: TRBV7-2; j_call: TRBJ2-7; cdr3_aa: CASSLFGQGSYEQYF; cdr3_nt: TGTGCCAGCAGCTTATTCGGACAGGGGTCCTACGAGCAGTACTTC
clone_size: .; d_call: .; v_call: TRBV11-2; j_call: TRBJ2-5; cdr3_aa: CASSLPGSMEQYF; cdr3_nt: TGTGCCAGCAGCCTACCGGGGTCCATGGAGCAGTACTTC
clone_size: .; d_call: TRBD2; v_call: TRBV12-5; j_call: TRBJ2-2; cdr3_aa: CASGLVKLAGGPGELFF; cdr3_nt: TGTGCTAGTGGTTTGGTAAAGTTAGCGGGGGGGCCCGGGGAGCTGTTTTTT
clone_size: few; d_call: .; v_call: TRBV7-9; j_call: TRBJ1-1; cdr3_aa: CASSLGPQNTEAFF; cdr3_nt: TGTGCCAGCAGCTTAGGGCCACAGAACACTGAAGCTTTCTTT
clone_size: .; d_call: TRBD1; v_call: TRBV7-2; j_call: TRBJ2-7; cdr3_aa: CASSLDLGQGVPQYF; cdr3_nt: TGTGCCAGCAGCTTAGACCTCGGACAGGGAGTCCCGCAGTACTTC
clone_size: .; d_call: TRBD1; v_call: TRBV28; j_call: TRBJ1-4; cdr3_aa: CASQPGQGNEKLFF; cdr3_nt: TGTGCCAGCCAACCGGGACAGGGGAATGAAAAACTGTTTTTT
clone_size: .; d_call: TRBD2; v_call: TRBV6-1; j_call: TRBJ2-4; cdr3_aa: CASSVTSGRAQPSHSQYF; cdr3_nt: TGTGCCAGCAGTGTTACTAGCGGGAGGGCCCAACCTAGCCACAGTCAGTACTTC
clone_size: few; d_call: TRBD2; v_call: TRBV5-1; j_call: TRBJ2-3; cdr3_aa: CASSLGTSGQDTQYF; cdr3_nt: TGCGCCAGCAGCTTAGGGACTAGCGGACAAGATACGCAGTATTTT
clone_size: .; d_call: TRBD1; v_call: TRBV28; j_call: TRBJ2-7; cdr3_aa: CASSQQGPTHEQYF; cdr3_nt: TGTGCCAGCAGCCAACAGGGGCCCACCCACGAGCAGTACTTC
clone_size: .; d_call: TRBD1; v_call: TRBV15; j_call: TRBJ1-2; cdr3_aa: CATSGGTDYGYTF; cdr3_nt: TGTGCCACCAGCGGCGGGACAGACTATGGCTACACCTTC
clone_size: .; d_call: .; v_call: TRBV7-2; j_call: TRBJ2-2; cdr3_aa: CASSLRGGHTGELFF; cdr3_nt: TGTGCCAGCAGCTTAAGGGGGGGGCACACCGGGGAGCTGTTTTTT
clone_size: once; d_call: .; v_call: TRBV30; j_call: TRBJ2-3; cdr3_aa: CAWVTSSTDTQYF; cdr3_nt: TGTGCCTGGGTCACTTCTAGCACAGATACGCAGTATTTT
clone_size: .; d_call: TRBD2; v_call: TRBV7-2; j_call: TRBJ2-3; cdr3_aa: CASSLVVILAGGPDTQYF; cdr3_nt: TGTGCCAGCAGCTTAGTAGTAATACTAGCGGGGGGCCCCGATACGCAGTATTTT
clone_size: .; d_call: TRBD2; v_call: TRBV5-1; j_call: TRBJ2-1; cdr3_aa: CASSPAGVLSYNEQFF; cdr3_nt: TGCGCCAGCAGCCCGGCGGGAGTCCTCTCCTACAATGAGCAGTTCTTC
clone_size: few; d_call: .; v_call: TRBV19; j_call: TRBJ1-2; cdr3_aa: CASSIGQFSTAYGYTF; cdr3_nt: TGTGCCAGTAGTATCGGACAGTTCAGCACGGCCTATGGCTACACCTTC
clone_size: .; d_call: TRBD2; v_call: TRBV4-1; j_call: TRBJ2-5; cdr3_aa: CASSQGRTGRTSGTQETQYF; cdr3_nt: TGCGCCAGCAGCCAAGGGAGGACAGGGCGGACTAGCGGTACCCAAGAGACCCAGTACTTC
clone_size: .; d_call: .; v_call: TRBV5-6; j_call: TRBJ2-7; cdr3_aa: CASSADSPYEQYF; cdr3_nt: TGTGCCAGCAGCGCGGACAGCCCCTACGAGCAGTACTTC
clone_size: .; d_call: TRBD2; v_call: TRBV29-1; j_call: TRBJ2-2; cdr3_aa: CSVSGLAGERTGELFF; cdr3_nt: TGCAGCGTTTCCGGACTAGCGGGAGAGCGGACCGGGGAGCTGTTTTTT
clone_size: .; d_call: .; v_call: TRBV4-2; j_call: TRBJ2-7; cdr3_aa: CASSHSEVGSYEQYF; cdr3_nt: TGTGCCAGCAGCCATAGCGAAGTGGGCTCCTACGAGCAGTACTTC